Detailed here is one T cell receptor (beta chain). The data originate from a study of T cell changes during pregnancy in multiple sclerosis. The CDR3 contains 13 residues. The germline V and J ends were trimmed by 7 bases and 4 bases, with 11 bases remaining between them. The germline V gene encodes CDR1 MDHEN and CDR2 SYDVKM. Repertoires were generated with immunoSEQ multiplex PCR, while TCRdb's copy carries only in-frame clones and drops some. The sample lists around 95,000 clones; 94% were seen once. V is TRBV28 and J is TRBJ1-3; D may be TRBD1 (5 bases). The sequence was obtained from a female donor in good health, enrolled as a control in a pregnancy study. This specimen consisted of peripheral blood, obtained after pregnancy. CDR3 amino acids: CASIRGLGNTIYF. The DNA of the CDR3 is TGTGCCAGCATCCGGGGGTTAGGAAACACCATATATTTT.